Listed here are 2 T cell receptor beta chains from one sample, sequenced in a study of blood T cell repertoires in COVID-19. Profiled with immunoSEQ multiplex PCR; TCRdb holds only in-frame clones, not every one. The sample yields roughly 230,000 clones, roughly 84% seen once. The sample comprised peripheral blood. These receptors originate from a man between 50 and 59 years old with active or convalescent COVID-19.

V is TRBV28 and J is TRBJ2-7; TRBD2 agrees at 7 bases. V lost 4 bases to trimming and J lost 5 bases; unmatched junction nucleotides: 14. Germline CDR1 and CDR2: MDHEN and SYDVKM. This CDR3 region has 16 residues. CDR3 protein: CASSSLRGVPYHEQYF. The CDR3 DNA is TGTGCCAGCAGTTCCCTACGGGGGGTCCCCTACCACGAGCAGTACTTC.

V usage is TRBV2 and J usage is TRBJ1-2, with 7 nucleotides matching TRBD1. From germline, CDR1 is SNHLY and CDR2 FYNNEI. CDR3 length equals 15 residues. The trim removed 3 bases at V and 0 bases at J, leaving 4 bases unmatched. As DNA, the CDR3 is TGTGCCAGCAGTGACCCGGGACAGCCTAACTATGGCTACACCTTC. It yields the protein CASSDPGQPNYGYTF.